This TCR beta chain was sequenced in a study of shared clonotypes between healthy human individuals. Study context: Per donor, three plates held CD4 naive cells, three held CD4 memory, two held CD8 naive and one held CD8 memory.

All participating donors were Caucasian adults from Nashville, Tennessee. Germline V CDR1 and CDR2: MGHRA, YSYEKL. Deletions cut 4 bases from V and 4 bases from J, with 11 bases between. The CDR3 has 13 amino acids. Clones were read by immunoSEQ multiplex PCR, and TCRdb kept only the in-frame ones, dropping some. The sample shows approximately 2.5 million clones, just over 90% of them seen only once. The sequencing sample was made of naive CD4+ T cells sorted from blood. Subset in this sample: CD45RA+ positively selected. V usage is TRBV4-1 and J usage is TRBJ2-7; no definite D call. This sequence was found in a man younger than 35 in good health. CDR3 loop: CASSPHPQYEQYF. In DNA, the CDR3 is TGCGCCAGCAGCCCCCATCCCCAGTACGAGCAGTACTTC.